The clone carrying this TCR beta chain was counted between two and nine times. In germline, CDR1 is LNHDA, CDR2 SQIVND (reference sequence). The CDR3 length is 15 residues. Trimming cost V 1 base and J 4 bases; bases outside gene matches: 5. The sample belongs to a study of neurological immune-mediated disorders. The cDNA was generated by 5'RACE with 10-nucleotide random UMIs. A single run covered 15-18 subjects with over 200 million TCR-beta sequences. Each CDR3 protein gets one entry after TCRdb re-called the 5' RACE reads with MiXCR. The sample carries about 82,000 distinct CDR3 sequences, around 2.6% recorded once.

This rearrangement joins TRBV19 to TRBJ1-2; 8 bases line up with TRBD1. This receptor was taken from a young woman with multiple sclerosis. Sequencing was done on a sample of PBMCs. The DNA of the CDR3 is TGTGCCAGTAGTATAGGTTCTACAGGGGGCTATGGCTACACCTTC. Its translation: CASSIGSTGGYGYTF.